This TCR beta chain was sequenced during a study of cytomegalovirus exposure and HLA in healthy donors. Looking at the study overall: Per a later analysis, the 550 to 850 first-cohort and more than 100 validation repertoires shared one platform.

Remarks on this clone: Its antigen is currently unknown.

Libraries were prepared by immunoSEQ multiplex PCR; TCRdb keeps only in-frame clonotypes and omits some of them. The repertoire holds 110,000 to 150,000 clones, with roughly four fifths as singletons. CDR1 is SGHNT and CDR2 is YENEEA in the germline V gene. The length of the CDR3 is 19 residues. The V end was cut by 3 bases, the J end by 2 bases, with 22 bases between. Study-wide results and caveats: The study flagged about 160 TCR beta chains as cytomegalovirus-associated.

Source material: PBMCs. The chain uses TRBV11-3 and TRBJ2-2; maybe TRBD1 (6 bases). The clonotype was recovered from a woman aged 25 to 39 in good health and CMV-seronegative. As DNA, the CDR3 is TGTGCCAGCAGCTTGAGATTTTCGAGGCAGGGGCCTAACACCGGGGAGCTGTTTTTT. Encoded protein: CASSLRFSRQGPNTGELFF.